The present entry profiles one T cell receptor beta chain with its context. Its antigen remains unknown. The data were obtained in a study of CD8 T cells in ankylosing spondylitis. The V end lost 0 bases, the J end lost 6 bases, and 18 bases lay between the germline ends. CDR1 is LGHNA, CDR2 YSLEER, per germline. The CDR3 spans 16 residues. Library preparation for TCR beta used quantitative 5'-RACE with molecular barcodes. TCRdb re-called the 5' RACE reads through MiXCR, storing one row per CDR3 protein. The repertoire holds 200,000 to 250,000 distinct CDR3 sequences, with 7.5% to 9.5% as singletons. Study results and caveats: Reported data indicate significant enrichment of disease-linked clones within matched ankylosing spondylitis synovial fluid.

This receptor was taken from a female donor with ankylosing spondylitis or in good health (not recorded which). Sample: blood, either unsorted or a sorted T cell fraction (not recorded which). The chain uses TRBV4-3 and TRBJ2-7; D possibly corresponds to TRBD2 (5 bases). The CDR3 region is CASSQDRTAPSLEQYF. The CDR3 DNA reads TGCGCCAGCAGCCAAGATAGGACTGCCCCTTCGCTCGAGCAGTACTTC.